The next 15 T cell receptor beta chains were all read from a single sample in a study of OX40 agonist ivuxolimab in advanced cancers. The table came from immunoSEQ multiplex PCR; TCRdb's copy has only in-frame clones and leaves some out. The table shows over 90,000 clones, with 85% to 90% occurring only once. The specimen comprised CD4+ or CD8+ T cells sorted from blood, sampled in a trial of the OX40 agonist ivuxolimab. The receptors originated from an adult with an advanced solid tumor such as melanoma, head and neck, liver or kidney cancer.

V and J are TRBV5-1 and TRBJ2-3; D is uncertain. Germline V CDR1 and CDR2: SGHRS, YFSETQ. The V and J ends lost 4 bases and 0 bases respectively, with 9 bases between them. The CDR3 length is 14 residues. The CDR3 DNA follows: TGCGCCAGCAGCCCGCAGGCTAGCACAGATACGCAGTATTTT. This encodes CASSPQASTDTQYF.

This clone turned up a few times. V usage is TRBV5-1 and J usage is TRBJ1-2; no clear D. Deletions cut 1 base from V and 4 bases from J, with 11 bases between. From germline, CDR1 is SGHRS and CDR2 YFSETQ. The CDR3 spans 14 residues. The CDR3 reads CASSLIGTAYGYTF. Written as DNA, the CDR3 is TGCGCCAGCAGCTTGATTGGAACGGCCTATGGCTACACCTTC. The variable domain in full, completed from reference TRBV5-1 and TRBJ1-2, reads KAGVTQTPRYLIKTRGQQVTLSCSPISGHRSVSWYQQTPGQGLQFLFEYFSETQRNKGNFPGRFSGRQFSNSRSEMNVSTLELGDSALYLCASSLIGTAYGYTFGSGTRLTVV.

The V gene is TRBV6-6, the J gene TRBJ1-1; no clear D gene. Per the germline V gene, CDR1 is MNHNY and CDR2 is SVGAGI (reference sequence). The CDR3 runs to 14 residues. V was shortened by 2 bases and J by 2 bases, with 9 bases between the two germline ends. As DNA, the CDR3 is TGTGCCAGCAGTTACGGAGGGTTCAACACTGAAGCTTTCTTT. Translated: CASSYGGFNTEAFF.

This chain joins TRBV5-4 and TRBJ2-5; 14 nucleotides agree with TRBD2. CDR1 and CDR2 (germline): SGHNT, YYREEE (reference sequence). The CDR3 totals 17 residues. V was clipped by 5 bases and J by 5 bases; unmatched bases: 11. This CDR3 is CASRSLGTSGRGETQYF. The CDR3 DNA reads as TGTGCCAGCAGGTCCCTCGGGACTAGCGGGAGAGGGGAGACCCAGTACTTC.

V and J are TRBV7-9 and TRBJ2-7; a possible D gene is TRBD1 (5 bases). Germline V lookup: CDR1 SEHNR, CDR2 FQNEAQ (reference sequence). The CDR3 sequence is 14 residues long. The ends were cut back, 5 bases at V and 2 bases at J, with 13 bases in the middle. The CDR3 coding sequence is TGTGCCAGCAGCCTACTGGGGCTAGCCTACGAGCAGTACTTC. This codes for CASSLLGLAYEQYF.

The chain joins TRBV5-4 to TRBJ1-2; TRBD1 might be the D (5 bases). From germline, CDR1 is SGHNT and CDR2 YYREEE (reference sequence). With 4 bases removed from V and 4 bases from J, the gap between germline ends came to 20 bases. The CDR3 is made up of 16 amino acids. CDR3 loop: CASSLEAGRGGYGYTF. The CDR3 coding sequence is TGTGCCAGCAGCCTGGAGGCAGGGAGGGGCGGCTATGGCTACACCTTC.

The chain couples TRBV13 to TRBJ1-3, with 8 nucleotides matching TRBD1. The germline V gene encodes CDR1 PRHDT and CDR2 FYEKMQ (reference sequence). The junction had 7 bases not matched to a gene; V was cut back by 5 bases and J by 4 bases. The CDR3 has 15 residues. CDR3 sequence: CASSRRQGQGNTIYF. As DNA, the CDR3 is TGTGCCAGCAGCCGACGACAGGGGCAAGGAAACACCATATATTTT.

This chain uses TRBV2 with TRBJ1-5; 8 bases align to TRBD1. CDR1 and CDR2 from the germline V gene are SNHLY and FYNNEI. The CDR3 is 14 residues long. Unmatched junction bases numbered 8, after V lost 6 bases and J lost 7 bases. The CDR3 sequence: CASSKDRGGQPQHF. CDR3 DNA sequence: TGTGCCAGCAGCAAAGACAGGGGTGGGCAGCCCCAGCATTTT.

The chain carries TRBV4-2 and TRBJ2-1; weak D call: TRBD2 (6 bases). Trimming took off 4 bases at V and 0 bases at J, with 13 bases between the two ends. Germline CDR1 is LGHNA and CDR2 is YNFKEQ. This CDR3 region has 16 residues. CDR3 nucleotide sequence: TGTGCCAGCAGCCGGGGACTTGACAGCTCCTACAATGAGCAGTTCTTC. This encodes CASSRGLDSSYNEQFF.

The chain uses TRBV27 and TRBJ2-1; 8 positions agree with TRBD2. Germline trimming cut 6 bases from V and 10 bases from J; bases unmatched to any gene: 17. CDR3 length: 16 amino acids. From germline, CDR1 is MNHEY and CDR2 SMNVEV (reference sequence). In DNA, the CDR3 is TGTGCCAGCAGCTCCCGAGGAGCGGGGGCCGAGCGGGAGCAGTTCTTC. Residues: CASSSRGAGAEREQFF.

V gene TRBV7-2 combines with J gene TRBJ2-3; TRBD1 might be the D (6 bases). Between the trimmed V and J ends, which lost 5 bases and 0 bases, there was a span of 12 bases. The CDR3 covers 15 residues. Germline V lookup: CDR1 SGHTA, CDR2 FQGNSA. This CDR3 reads CASSPDGTSTDTQYF. The DNA of the CDR3 is TGTGCCAGCAGCCCAGACGGGACAAGCACAGATACGCAGTATTTT.

The chain recombines TRBV27 with TRBJ2-7, with D perhaps given as TRBD1 or TRBD2 (5 bases each). The germline gives CDR1 MNHEY, CDR2 SMNVEV (reference sequence). This CDR3 comprises 13 residues. The V gene lost 2 bases and the J gene lost 2 bases, with 7 bases spanning the gap. CDR3: CASSLQGPYEQYF. CDR3 bases: TGTGCCAGCAGTTTACAGGGACCCTACGAGCAGTACTTC.

The CDR3 protein is CASSSREKLFF. Written as DNA, the CDR3 is TGTGCCAGCAGTTCCCGGGAAAAACTGTTTTTT. The chain combines TRBV6-5 with TRBJ1-4; the D is unclear. V was cut by 4 bases and J by 8 bases, with 5 bases left in between. The CDR3 has 11 residues. Per germline, CDR1 MNHEY and CDR2 SVGAGI.

This clone was seen a few times. This rearrangement joins TRBV10-3 to TRBJ2-1; 15 bases are shared with TRBD2. The CDR3 sequence is 19 residues long. CDR1 and CDR2 from the germline V gene are ENHRY and SYGVKD. V shed 2 bases, J shed 2 bases, and the junction held 7 bases outside the gene matches. Written as DNA, the CDR3 is TGTGCCATCAGTGAGCCCCCGGGACTAGCGGGAGGAGCCTACAATGAGCAGTTCTTC. This translates into CAISEPPGLAGGAYNEQFF.

V is TRBV5-1 and J is TRBJ1-1, with 8 bases lining up with TRBD1. The CDR3 runs to 14 residues. V lost 4 bases to trimming and J lost 4 bases; unmatched junction nucleotides: 6. Germline V gene lookup returns CDR1 SGHRS and CDR2 YFSETQ. DNA of the CDR3: TGCGCCAGCAGCCTAGGGACAGGCCCCACTGAAGCTTTCTTT. Translated, it gives CASSLGTGPTEAFF.